The T cell receptor (beta chain) under discussion was sequenced for a study of T-cell memory formation after mild COVID-19 (dated by TCRdb to the early 2020s). Context from the whole study: Most TCR sequence clusters were specific to one of the two donors. Longitudinal TCRalpha and TCRbeta repertoire sequencing tracked T-cell clones expanding and contracting after mild COVID-19 in a couple of donors. The cohort comprised two young, previously healthy adult volunteers, one female and one male.

Ficoll-Paque density gradient centrifugation was used to isolate PBMCs. Points the paper makes about the study in general: Some responding clones were detected in pre-infection memory, which suggested that pre-existing cross-reactive memory T cells had joined the SARS-CoV-2 response. Clones that contracted from day 15 to 85 showed balanced CD4/CD8 phenotypes, whereas a second wave of clones that expanded from day 15 to 37 leaned towards CD4+. Contracting CD4+ clones turned up mainly in the CM and EM memory subsets, whereas EMRA was where CD8+ clones were enriched. The study covered only a couple of mild cases, and larger cohorts including severe cases with pre-infection samples were considered necessary. SARS-CoV-2 specificity of the second-wave clones peaking on day 37 was not confirmed.

V sheds 6 bases and J sheds 0 bases, leaving 9 bases between their ends. CDR1 and CDR2, per the germline V gene, are MDHEN and SYDVKM. The CDR3 runs 13 amino acids, cysteine and phenylalanine included. Here the CDR3 DNA is all that survives: 39 bases in frame from base 1. With regard to this clonotype: Its antigen has not been determined. Per-base qualities were not stored, and no clone one base away is much larger.

Sequencing was carried out with an Illumina NovaSeq 6000. TCRalpha and TCRbeta cDNA libraries were built by 5'RACE with constant-segment primers, adding sample barcodes and unique molecular identifiers. Trizol reagent was used to extract RNA from every sample. The libraries were amplified in two PCR steps, and the second step added a second sample barcode and Illumina TruSeq adapters. Sequencing of libraries was performed on an Illumina NovaSeq with 2 x 150 bp paired-end reads. The study's own analysis went as follows. With migec v1.2.7, reads were demultiplexed and then collapsed into UMI-guided consensus sequences. Using mixcr v2.1.11, UMI consensuses were aligned to TRA and TRB V and J templates and then assembled into clonotypes. A clonotype was counted as expanded or contracted only when both edgeR and NoisET called the clonotype significant, with the noise models trained on biological replicates. For edgeR calls, the cutoffs were a false discovery rate-adjusted p below 0.01 and a log2 fold-change threshold of 1. As an exploratory analysis of dynamics, max-normalized trajectories of the 1000 most abundant clonotypes were examined with PCA combined with hierarchical clustering. Separately sequenced CD4+ and CD8+ repertoires were used to assign the CD4 or CD8 phenotype of responding clones. Using fastp at Q25 and MiXCR, TCRdb reprocessed the public reads and kept productive beta chains. Rows with one shared CDR3 protein collapse into an entry with the most common genes and DNA. These V and J calls are TCRdb output, not the study's own analysis. Present in this sample are tens of thousands of distinct CDR3 sequences, about 13% of which were seen just once. The biggest ten clones account for roughly a quarter of the sample.

The receptor's source is an adult woman who had mild COVID-19 (a few samples of this study predate the infection). The sample titles of this study are shuffled in the database, so cell type and time point are left out; the donor was told from shared clones. The source material was PBMCs or a T cell subset sorted from them (not recorded which). The sequence joins TRBV28 to TRBJ2-7; too little of a D gene remains to name it. The DNA sequence follows: TGTGCCAGCAGGGCCCAATCCTCCTACGAGCAGTACTTC. This codes for CASRAQSSYEQYF. Where the CDR3 stops, the reference TRBV28 and TRBJ2-7 genes take over; the full variable domain is DVKVTQSSRYLVKRTGEKVFLECVQDMDHENMFWYRQDPGLGLRLIYFSYDVKMKEKGDIPEGYSVSREKKERFSLILESASTNQTSMYLCASRAQSSYEQYFGPGTRLTVT.